This TCR beta chain was retrieved from a study of T cells in Graves' hyperthyroidism and ophthalmopathy. Study outcomes and limitations: From stable hyperthyroidism, ophthalmopathy was separated by a 13 V-J model. Blood also contained most expanded thyroid clonotypes above 0.001.

RNA transcripts gave rise to amplified TCR beta CDR3 regions. TCR CDR3 regions were first amplified by RT-PCR with HTBI primers. TCRdb passed the multiplex PCR reads through MiXCR, listing each CDR3 protein once. Among some 300,000 distinct CDR3 sequences listed, roughly 19% were seen once. Concerning this clonotype: The target antigen is unknown.

The ends lost 6 bases at V and 2 bases at J; junction bases unmatched: 5. The CDR3 sequence is 15 residues long. Together with thyroid ultrasound, orbital computed tomography, serum thyroxine and TRAb, clinical symptoms were used for diagnoses. Sequencing used blood. The TCR originated in a middle-aged man with Graves' ophthalmopathy. The rearrangement links TRBV12-3 or TRBV12-4 to TRBJ1-2, with 11 positions matching TRBD1. This chain's CDR3 is CASRAGTGGNYGYTF. The CDR3, as DNA: TGTGCCAGCAGAGCCGGGACAGGGGGGAACTATGGCTACACCTTC.